Listed here are 17 T cell receptor beta chains from one sample, sequenced in a study of T-cell memory formation after mild COVID-19. TCRdb used MiXCR to reprocess the 5' RACE reads, holding one entry per CDR3 protein. The sample yields 140,000 to 150,000 distinct CDR3 sequences, approximately 21% seen once. Material for sequencing was PBMCs or a T cell subset sorted from them (not recorded which). These receptor sequences come from an adult woman who had mild COVID-19 (a few samples of this study predate the infection). Cell type and time point are not known.

CDR3 residues: CASSPPAGGNEQFF. The CDR3 coding sequence is TGTGCCAGCTCACCACCCGCCGGGGGCAATGAGCAGTTCTTC. This chain joins TRBV18 and TRBJ2-1; perhaps TRBD2 as D (6 bases). Trimming left V 0 bases short and J 6 bases short, with 9 bases between. CDR1 KGHSH and CDR2 LQKENI come from the germline V gene. This CDR3 contains 14 residues.

The sample holds a few counts of this clonotype. The chain links TRBV12-3 or TRBV12-4 to TRBJ2-5; 7 positions agree with TRBD1. Trimming took 6 bases from V and 3 from J; bases not matched to a gene: 7. This CDR3 is 14 amino acids long. Here the CDR3 reads CASRLGQNEETQYF. The CDR3 DNA follows: TGTGCCAGCAGGTTGGGACAGAACGAAGAGACCCAGTACTTC.

The CDR3 nucleotides read TGCAGTGGGGCGCTTGGGGGCAATGAGCAGTTCTTC. Its protein is CSGALGGNEQFF. The J gene is TRBJ2-1, the V gene TRBV20-1; D may match TRBD1 or TRBD2 (5 bases each). The CDR3 sequence is 12 residues long. Trimming removed 7 bases from V and 6 bases from J, with 13 bases in between. Germline CDR1 and CDR2: DFQATT and SNEGSKA (reference sequence).

J is TRBJ2-3 and V is TRBV9; TRBD2 matches 15 bases. This CDR3 is 16 amino acids long. The germline V gene encodes CDR1 SGDLS and CDR2 YYNGEE. The V segment lost 5 bases and the J segment 5 bases; nucleotides outside the gene matches: 6. Written as DNA, the CDR3 is TGTGCCAGCAGGAGGACTAGCGGGGGGGCTCTAGATACGCAGTATTTT. Amino acid sequence: CASRRTSGGALDTQYF. Supplemented by reference TRBV9 and TRBJ2-3, the full variable domain reads DSGVTQTPKHLITATGQRVTLRCSPRSGDLSVYWYQQSLDQGLQFLIQYYNGEERAKGNILERFSAQQFPDLHSELNLSSLELGDSALYFCASRRTSGGALDTQYFGPGTRLTVL.

The chain carries TRBV7-9 and TRBJ2-2, with D unclear. Germline loops: CDR1 SEHNR, CDR2 FQNEAQ (reference sequence). The CDR3 loop spans 15 amino acids. V was trimmed by 5 bases and J by 6 bases, leaving 16 bases between them. CDR3 residues: CASSLRSPQSGELFF. CDR3 sequence (DNA): TGTGCCAGCAGCCTACGGTCGCCGCAATCCGGGGAGCTGTTTTTT.

The J gene is TRBJ2-1, the V gene TRBV11-3; 10 bases are shared with TRBD1. The CDR3 runs to 17 residues. With V trimmed by 5 bases and J by 9 bases, 16 bases remained unmatched. The V gene's germline CDR1 is SGHNT and CDR2 YENEEA. The CDR3 loop is CASSPNSFGQGEIEQFF. Here the CDR3 DNA reads TGTGCCAGCAGCCCCAACTCGTTTGGACAGGGGGAGATTGAGCAGTTCTTC.

The chain combines TRBV2 with TRBJ2-3; D unresolved. The V gene lost 11 bases and the J gene lost 2 bases, with 17 bases spanning the gap. CDR3 size: 14 residues. From germline, CDR1 is SNHLY and CDR2 FYNNEI. CDR3 amino acids: CAVGPRFLTDTQYF. For the CDR3, the DNA is TGTGCCGTCGGTCCACGGTTCCTCACAGATACGCAGTATTTT.

The rearrangement joins TRBV7-9 to TRBJ1-2; D uncertain. CDR3 length equals 12 residues. Germline CDR1 and CDR2: SEHNR and FQNEAQ (reference sequence). The germline V and J ends were trimmed by 8 bases and 4 bases, with 11 bases remaining between them. CDR3 nucleotides: TGTGCCAGCCGATCAACTGGCTATGGCTACACCTTC. Encoded protein: CASRSTGYGYTF.

This clonotype was seen many times. The gene calls are TRBV18 and TRBJ1-2; 7 nucleotides agree with TRBD1. J was trimmed by 2 bases and V by 1 base; bases with no gene match: 4. The CDR3 is 15 amino acids. Looked up from germline, CDR1 is KGHSH and CDR2 is LQKENI. CDR3 nucleotide sequence: TGTGCCAGCTCACCACAGGCGACAGGGAACTATGGCTACACCTTC. It translates to CASSPQATGNYGYTF.

The rearrangement joins TRBV20-1 to TRBJ1-1; no clear D gene. Per germline, CDR1 DFQATT and CDR2 SNEGSKA (reference sequence). Trimming shortened V by 1 base and J by 6 bases, and 12 bases separated the two germline ends. The CDR3 runs to 13 residues. CDR3 DNA sequence: TGCAGTGCTAGAGTTCCCCCGGCCTCTGAAGCTTTCTTT. Its translation: CSARVPPASEAFF.

This clonotype has a handful of counts. V and J are TRBV6-1 and TRBJ2-7; 8 nucleotides match TRBD1. The V segment lost 4 bases and the J segment 2 bases; nucleotides outside the gene matches: 13. Germline loops: CDR1 MNHNS, CDR2 SASEGT. The CDR3 is 17 amino acids. The CDR3 DNA reads as TGTGCCAGCAGTGCAACCATCGGGGACAGGCGGACCTACGAGCAGTACTTC. It is translated as CASSATIGDRRTYEQYF.

The rearrangement joins TRBV29-1 to TRBJ2-5; 8 positions match TRBD2. Unmatched junction bases numbered 3, after V lost 7 bases and J lost 2 bases. There are 12 residues in the CDR3. Germline V gives CDR1 SQVTM, CDR2 ANQGSEA. CDR3 protein: CSAGGEQETQYF. The DNA for the CDR3 is TGCAGCGCGGGGGGGGAGCAAGAGACCCAGTACTTC.

CDR3 region: CASSSVRGEAFF. CDR3 coding DNA: TGTGCCAGCAGTTCGGTCAGAGGGGAAGCTTTCTTT. The rearrangement joins TRBV27 to TRBJ1-1; no clear D. This CDR3 is built from 12 residues. Germline V gene lookup returns CDR1 MNHEY and CDR2 SMNVEV (reference sequence). With 4 bases removed from V and 8 bases from J, the gap between germline ends came to 11 bases.

This sequence joins TRBV6-5 and TRBJ1-2; D is possibly TRBD1 (6 bases). The germline V gene encodes CDR1 MNHEY and CDR2 SVGAGI. This CDR3 has 14 residues. The germline V and J ends were trimmed by 6 bases and 4 bases, with 15 bases remaining between them. CDR3 in amino acids: CASRRTAEIYGYTF. CDR3 sequence (DNA): TGTGCCAGCAGAAGGACAGCAGAAATCTATGGCTACACCTTC.

The chain joins TRBV6-5 to TRBJ2-2; TRBD1 might be the D (5 bases). The germline V and J ends were trimmed by 4 bases and 7 bases, with 13 bases remaining between them. The CDR3 is 14 residues long. Looked up from germline, CDR1 is MNHEY and CDR2 is SVGAGI. CDR3 sequence (DNA): TGTGCCAGCAGTTTCCCCAGGGTTGGCGGGGAGCTGTTTTTT. Translated: CASSFPRVGGELFF.

This clonotype was seen more than once but under ten times. V is TRBV29-1 and J is TRBJ2-7, with 7 nucleotides matching TRBD2. The V gene's germline CDR1 is SQVTM and CDR2 ANQGSEA. The CDR3 is 12 amino acids. Trimming took 7 bases from V and 4 from J; bases not matched to a gene: 7. In DNA form, the CDR3 reads TGCAGCGCCGGGGAGCGGGGATACGAGCAGTACTTC. This translates into CSAGERGYEQYF.

This clonotype was picked up a small number of times. V is TRBV4-3 and J is TRBJ2-5; no clear D. There are 15 residues in the CDR3. The ends were cut back, 1 base at V and 0 bases at J, with 9 bases in the middle. Germline V lookup: CDR1 LGHNA, CDR2 YSLEER. The CDR3 nucleotides are TGCGCCAGCAGCCAAGGGGTCGGATACCAAGAGACCCAGTACTTC. This sequence encodes CASSQGVGYQETQYF.